This T cell receptor beta chain was identified during a study of T cells in Graves' hyperthyroidism and ophthalmopathy. Points from the study as a whole: Using 13 V-J features, a model discriminated ophthalmopathy from stable hyperthyroidism.

This clonotype was seen more than once but under ten times. Antigen unknown. The V and J ends lost 4 bases and 6 bases, in that order; junction bases with no gene match: 2. From germline, CDR1 is SGHTA and CDR2 FQGTGA. CDR3 length: 13 amino acids. Patients were excluded because of uncontrolled infection, other autoimmune disease, pregnancy or lactation. RNA transcripts gave rise to amplified TCR beta CDR3 regions. The HTBI set primed first-round TCR CDR3 RT-PCR. Each CDR3 protein is one row after TCRdb ran MiXCR on the multiplex PCR reads. The sample contains 200,000 to 250,000 distinct CDR3 sequences, about 16% of which appear only once.

The sequencing sample was made of blood. This chain uses TRBV7-3 with TRBJ2-1; 8 nucleotides match TRBD2. The clonotype was recovered from a man aged 40-50 years with Graves' hyperthyroidism. This CDR3 is CASSSAGGNEQFF. For the CDR3, the DNA is TGTGCCAGCAGCTCGGCGGGGGGCAATGAGCAGTTCTTC.